The T cell receptor (beta chain) described here comes from a study of blood T cell repertoires in COVID-19. On the study more broadly: Sites in the United States, Italy and Spain provided acute and convalescent COVID-19 samples.

Measured with immunoSEQ multiplex PCR; TCRdb has only the in-frame clones, and not every one. Of some 400,000 clones listed, 90% to 95% were seen once; the top ten hold over 0.7%. The CDR3 covers 19 residues. V dropped 3 bases and J dropped 0; count of bases not matched to a gene: 14. Germline assignment: CDR1 KGHSH and CDR2 LQKENI. The V and J genes are TRBV18 and TRBJ2-3; 8 nucleotides agree with TRBD1. The sequence came from a woman between 35 and 50 years old who had been exposed to COVID-19. Material for sequencing was PBMCs or T cells enriched from blood (not recorded which). CDR3 DNA sequence: TGTGCCAGCTCACCTCTCAGGGGGCACTTCTACTCTAGCACAGATACGCAGTATTTT. This sequence encodes CASSPLRGHFYSSTDTQYF.